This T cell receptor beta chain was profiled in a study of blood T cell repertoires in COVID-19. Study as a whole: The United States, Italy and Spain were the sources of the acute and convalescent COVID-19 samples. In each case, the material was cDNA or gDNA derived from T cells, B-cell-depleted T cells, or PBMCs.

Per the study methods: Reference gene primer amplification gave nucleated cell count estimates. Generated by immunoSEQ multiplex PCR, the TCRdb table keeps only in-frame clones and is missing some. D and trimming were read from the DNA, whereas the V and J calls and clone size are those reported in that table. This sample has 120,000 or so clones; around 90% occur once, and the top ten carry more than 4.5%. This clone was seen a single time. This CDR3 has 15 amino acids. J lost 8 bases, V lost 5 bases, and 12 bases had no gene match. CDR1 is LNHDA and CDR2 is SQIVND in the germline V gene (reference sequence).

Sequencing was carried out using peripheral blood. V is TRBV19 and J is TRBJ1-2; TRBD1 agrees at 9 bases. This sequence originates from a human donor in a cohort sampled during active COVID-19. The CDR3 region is CASSPRDRVFLGYTF. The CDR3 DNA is TGTGCCAGTAGTCCTCGGGACAGGGTGTTTCTAGGCTACACCTTC.